The present entry profiles one T cell receptor beta chain with its context. Assembly of TCR beta libraries relied on iRepertoire HTBI primers together with Arm-PCR of CDR3 regions. TCRdb re-called the multiplex PCR reads through MiXCR, storing one row per CDR3 protein. The table has 500,000 or so distinct CDR3 sequences, 16% seen once; the top ten hold more than 10%. These data originate in a study of regulatory T cells in long-lasting Graves disease. The time point: newly diagnosed GD, antithyroid drugs for less than 3 months. The TCR library used RNA extracted from PBMCs. The CDR3 sequence is 13 residues long. V lost 4 bases and J 7 bases, leaving 13 bases between the germline ends. This sample also belongs to another study, concerning T cells in Graves' hyperthyroidism and ophthalmopathy. That paper adds: If no ophthalmopathy progression occurred within 18 months, Graves' hyperthyroidism was stable.

The source is a middle-aged man with Graves disease. Material: peripheral blood mononuclear cells (PBMCs), obtained at new diagnosis, from a patient treated with antithyroid drugs. This chain links TRBV12-3 or TRBV12-4 with TRBJ1-2, with a weak D call TRBD1 (5 bases). This CDR3 reads CASSWGQGGGYTF. CDR3 coding DNA: TGTGCCAGCAGTTGGGGTCAGGGTGGTGGCTACACCTTC.